A selection of T cell receptor beta chains follows, all from one sample in a study of shared clonotypes between healthy human individuals. Method: immunoSEQ multiplex PCR; TCRdb's copy keeps in-frame clones and lacks some. Here the sample spans roughly 2,000,000 clones, about 95% being singletons. Specimen: naive CD8+ T cells sorted from blood. The source is a man younger than 30 in good health. The CDR3 runs from the conserved cysteine through the conserved F or W. A D gene is named only where the DNA matches it firmly.

d_call j_call v_call cdr3_nt cdr3_aa
TRBD1 TRBJ1-2 TRBV29-1 TGCAGCGTTGAAGTCGTCAACGCCGGCGTCGCCCTAATAAACCGGGACAGGGCTAACTATGGCTACACCTTC CSVEVVNAGVALINRDRANYGYTF
. TRBJ1-1 TRBV4-1 TGCGCCAGCAGCCAAGATCCTCCCCCTTCGATTGGCCTGAACACTGAAGCTTTCTTT CASSQDPPPSIGLNTEAFF
. TRBJ2-7 TRBV18 TGTGCCAGCTCACCATACGACGGAGGCCGAGGAGGCGAGCAGTACTTC CASSPYDGGRGGEQYF
. TRBJ1-2 TRBV19 TGTGCCAGTAGTGTACCCGGGACCGACCCTTATGGCTACACCTTC CASSVPGTDPYGYTF
. TRBJ1-2 TRBV6-1 TGTGCCAGCACCGATGATATCGGATATGGCTACACCTTC CASTDDIGYGYTF
TRBD1 TRBJ1-2 TRBV30 TGTGCCTGGAGTGTATACGGGGACAGTCGTAACTATGGCTACACCTTC CAWSVYGDSRNYGYTF
. TRBJ2-7 TRBV10-1 TGCGCCAGCAGTGAGCTGAGAGACAGCAATCGTTACGAGCAGTACTTC CASSELRDSNRYEQYF
TRBD1 TRBJ2-7 TRBV27 TGTGCCAGCAGTTTAACCGGGACAGGGGAAGCGCAGTACTTC CASSLTGTGEAQYF
TRBD2 TRBJ2-1 TRBV7-6 TGTGCCAGCAGCTTACTAGCGGGGGGCCAGGATGAGCAGTTCTTC CASSLLAGGQDEQFF
TRBD2 TRBJ2-3 TRBV5-6 TGTGCCAGCAGCGTGACGCTAGCGGGGATCACAGATACGCAGTATTTT CASSVTLAGITDTQYF
TRBD1 TRBJ2-2 TRBV7-9 TGTGCCAGCAGCTCGACAGGGGGTGACACCGGGGAGCTGTTTTTT CASSSTGGDTGELFF
. TRBJ2-7 TRBV7-2 TGTGCCAGCAGCTTAGAAGGAATCGAGCAGTACTTC CASSLEGIEQYF